This entry describes one T cell receptor beta chain. TCRdb's copy holds only in-frame clones and misses some; the assay was immunoSEQ multiplex PCR. The profile shows more than 30,000 clones, nearly 90% of them singletons. These data come from a study of chemoradiotherapy in HPV16-positive cancers. This CDR3 has 14 amino acids. CDR1 and CDR2 (germline): SNHLY, FYNNEI. The germline V and J ends were trimmed by 8 bases and 5 bases, with 18 bases remaining between them. Here the sequenced sample was blood, taken from a patient who underwent chemoradiotherapy. The chain carries TRBV2 and TRBJ2-5; weak D call: TRBD2 (7 bases). The sequence came from a human donor with HPV-associated anogenital cancer. CDR3 bases: TGTGCCAGCGTGTCCGTGGGGGGGCGTGAGACCCAGTACTTC. The encoded protein is CASVSVGGRETQYF.